Included here is one TCR beta chain sequence, with context. Its antigen remains undetermined. Per-nucleotide qualities are absent, and no much larger clonotype sits a single base away. Reading from cysteine to phenylalanine, the CDR3 counts 16 amino acids. The DNA shown is the 48-base CDR3, in frame from base 1. Clipping removes 5 bases from V and 2 bases from J, with 8 as the unmatched junction base count. CDR1 and CDR2 are drawn from the germline V gene (reference sequence): MNHNY, SVGAGI. To identify antigen-specific CD4+ T cell clonotypes by their expansion, the ViraFEST assay first stimulated PBMC with viral peptide pools and then applied TCR sequencing. After around eleven days of culture, CD4+ T cells were isolated with the EasySep CD4+ T cell isolation kit. Each participant got two doses of an mRNA SARS-CoV-2 vaccine, either BNT162b2 or mRNA-1273. None of the healthy vaccine recipients had a prior SARS-CoV-2 infection, which was confirmed by nucleocapsid antibody tests that came back negative both before and after vaccination. Around 2.1 million PBMC per well were cultured with approximately 10 ug/ml peptides in IMDM containing roughly 5% human AB serum, about 10 IU/ml IL-2 and gentamicin. Half of the culture medium was replaced with fresh IL-2-containing medium on days 3 and 7. Unless noted otherwise, every peptide stimulation condition was grown in triplicate wells. PBMC were separated from whole blood using Ficoll-Paque Plus gradient centrifugation and were then either cryopreserved at -140C or used fresh. The overlapping peptide pools covered the spike proteins of SARS-CoV-2 and of the common cold coronaviruses HCoV-NL63, HCoV-OC43 and HCoV-229E. The QIAamp micro DNA kit was used to extract genomic DNA from the cultured CD4+ T cells.

The protocol used for the library was the immunoSEQ multiplex PCR assay. DNA from the CD4+ T cells that had been cultured and isolated underwent TCR beta CDR3 sequencing. For the original study's pipeline: Non-productive TCR sequences were removed, reads were trimmed to the CDR3 region, and CDR3s of at least 7 amino acids were retained. Antigen-specific clonotypes were identified using the MANAFEST web app by comparison of expansion in peptide wells against reference cultures. To count as positive, a clone had to show expansion at FDR<0.05 compared with the reference and with all other wells, an odds ratio above 5, and a frequency above 0.1% in two replicate wells. Clonotypes significantly expanded in SARS-CoV-2 spike wells and in at least one common cold coronavirus spike condition were defined as cross-reactive. CDR3 similarity was assessed by Levenshtein distance using the stringdist R package, and unrooted trees were constructed with ape in R 3.6.1. Entries here come from immuneACCESS through TCRdb and include only in-frame sequences with V and J called. Some clones fail to appear in such tables; in the studies checked, an unresolved V gene covers under half of the shortfall, and the cause of the remainder is unknown. That table supplies the V and J calls and clone size; D and trimming were determined from the DNA. In all, the sample holds 20,000 to 25,000 clones, and roughly 79% of those were seen once. The ten largest make up about 6% of the sample.

This sample was included in a study of vaccination effects on CD4 cells after COVID-19 (dated by TCRdb to between 2020 and 2023). For the study in its entirety: Across the study, the median time from the second dose to post-vaccine sampling was 72 days (range 14 to 241). SARS-CoV-2 spike-specific CD4+ TCR repertoires from before and after mRNA vaccination were compared in COVID-19 convalescent patients and in infection-naive vaccine recipients. Altogether, 10 COVID-19 convalescent patients and a handful of SARS-CoV-2-naive healthy vaccine recipients made up the full study. Cultures from other donors in the study were sequenced with the Oncomine TCR Beta short-read assay on an Illumina iSeq 100. What the study reported, not specific to this receptor: Among healthy vaccine recipients, nearly all vaccine-induced clones were SARS-CoV-2 mono-reactive, and only 1 of 255 was cross-reactive with common cold coronaviruses. Both infection-induced and vaccine-induced clones contracted markedly at late post-vaccination timepoints, which is consistent with waning T cell responses. The study was limited by a small number of convalescent patients, and early post-infection timepoints were lacking.

This sample comprised CD4+ T cells from PBMCs cultured with SARS-CoV-2 spike peptides, obtained after COVID-19 vaccination. The sample's cell subset or site, from its label and the paper: SARS-CoV-2 spike overlapping peptide pool stimulation. The chain couples TRBV6-6 to TRBJ1-3; 8 central bases correspond to TRBD1. The origin of this receptor is a human donor who received a COVID-19 vaccine. Some clones in this sample may be carry-over from other donors' samples. CDR3 loop: CASSPRQGKAGNTIYF. The sequence in DNA is TGTGCCAGCAGTCCCCGACAGGGGAAGGCTGGAAACACCATATATTTT.